This T cell receptor (beta chain) was retrieved from a study of shared clonotypes between healthy human individuals. Produced via immunoSEQ multiplex PCR; TCRdb's table is partial and in-frame only. The sample consists of 2 million to 3 million clones, 90% to 95% of them appearing once. The V and J ends lost 2 bases and 3 bases respectively, with 17 bases between them. Per the germline V gene, CDR1 is MDHEN and CDR2 is SYDVKM. This CDR3 region has 17 residues. This TCR derives from a young man in good health. Material for sequencing was naive CD4+ T cells sorted from blood. The subset is: CD45RA+ positively selected. V gene TRBV28 combines with J gene TRBJ1-3; tentatively, D is TRBD1 (6 bases). CDR3 coding DNA: TGTGCCAGCAGTTTACGGAGTACAGGGATAGTTGGAAACACCATATATTTT. It encodes CASSLRSTGIVGNTIYF. The whole variable domain, filled in from reference TRBV28 and TRBJ1-3, reads DVKVTQSSRYLVKRTGEKVFLECVQDMDHENMFWYRQDPGLGLRLIYFSYDVKMKEKGDIPEGYSVSREKKERFSLILESASTNQTSMYLCASSLRSTGIVGNTIYFGEGSWLTVV.